This T cell receptor beta chain was identified in a study of blood T cell repertoires in COVID-19. Repertoires were generated with immunoSEQ multiplex PCR, while TCRdb's copy carries only in-frame clones and drops some. The sample shows about 280,000 clones, approximately 86% of them seen only once. In terms of age and location, participants ranged from about 18 to 89 years and lived in about two dozen US areas. The TCR originated in a woman in her thirties who had recovered from COVID-19. Input material: PBMCs or T cells enriched from blood (not recorded which).

This chain's CDR3 is CASSLKRRAQHF. CDR3 sequence (DNA): TGTGCCAGCAGTTTAAAGAGGAGGGCCCAGCATTTT. The chain recombines TRBV28 with TRBJ1-5; unclear D gene. CDR3 size: 12 residues. Germline CDR1 MDHEN, CDR2 SYDVKM. Deletions cut 2 bases from V and 11 bases from J, with 10 bases between.